The sequence of this T cell receptor beta chain was determined in a study of cytotoxic CD8 clonotypes in ibrutinib-treated CLL. CDR3 size: 13 residues. CDR1 and CDR2 (germline): MNHEY, SMNVEV (reference sequence). The V end was cut by 0 bases, the J end by 9 bases, with 6 bases between. Assay used: immunoSEQ multiplex PCR; TCRdb lists only in-frame clones, some missing. The sample contains approximately 29,000 clones, roughly 57% of which appear only once. This clonotype originated in a human donor with chronic lymphocytic leukemia. The rearrangement links TRBV27 to TRBJ1-6; no reliable D call. The source material was PBMCs, sampled before ibrutinib treatment. The CDR3 DNA reads as TGTGCCAGCAGTTTATCGATGGGTTCACCCCTCCACTTT. Its protein is CASSLSMGSPLHF.